This T cell receptor (beta chain) was profiled in a study of blood T cell repertoires in COVID-19. As for the study in general: Acute and convalescent COVID-19 samples came from the United States, Italy and Spain. PBMCs, B-cell-depleted T cells, or T cells provided the cDNA or gDNA that made up the material.

The CDR3 is made up of 15 amino acids. The V gene lost 6 bases and the J gene lost 14 bases, with 23 bases spanning the gap. Germline V lookup: CDR1 SNHLY, CDR2 FYNNEI. Source study methods: Reference gene primer amplification in the assay estimated nucleated cell counts. Measured with immunoSEQ multiplex PCR; TCRdb has only the in-frame clones, and not every one. Clonal size and the V and J genes are those of that table, whereas D and trimming came from the DNA. This table has around 230,000 clones, 70% to 90% appearing once. While infection was still active, Seattle patients were enrolled and then followed longitudinally.

Material for sequencing was peripheral blood. The chain carries TRBV2 and TRBJ1-6; weak D call: TRBD1 (6 bases). The TCR was taken from a man aged 45 to 65 with COVID-19, enrolled during active disease. The CDR3: CASRSRTQGTWALHF. The CDR3 nucleotides read TGTGCCAGCAGAAGCCGGACACAGGGCACGTGGGCCCTCCACTTT.